Sequencing of this T cell receptor (beta chain) was carried out in a study of T cell responses to AZD1222 COVID-19 vaccine. Comments on this clone: Its antigen is not known.

Study-wide results and limits: Recipients of two AZD1222 doses showed rising Spike-specific TCR breadth and depth. The CD4 TCRs associated with vaccination extended across spike and predominated at 160-218 and 743-854.

Repertoires were generated with immunoSEQ multiplex PCR, while TCRdb's copy carries only in-frame clones and drops some. The sample contains about 140,000 clones, roughly 90% of which appear only once. The source of this sequence is an adult in good health. Here the sequenced sample was peripheral blood, taken on day 0 of AZD1222 vaccination.

As DNA, the CDR3 is TGTGCCAGCAGGCTAACGTCTGGTTTGGTCGGTGGCTACACCTTC. It specifies CASRLTSGLVGGYTF. The V call is TRBV27, the J call TRBJ1-2, with no clear D. Germline values: CDR1 MNHEY, CDR2 SMNVEV (reference sequence). Trimming took 6 bases from V and 7 from J, leaving 21 bases between them. This CDR3 is 15 amino acids long.